These 21 T cell receptor beta chains originate from one sample sequenced in a study of STAT5B mutations in CD4+ large granular lymphocyte leukemia. Sequencing was performed with immunoSEQ multiplex PCR; in TCRdb, only in-frame clones are kept and a portion is missing. The sample lists approximately 21,000 clones, about 79% occurring once. Sequencing used CD4+ T cells from blood buffy coats. These receptors all come from a human donor in good health.

This clone has only a few counts. The gene calls are TRBV28 and TRBJ1-2; D remains unclear. V lost 4 bases and J 2 bases, leaving 11 bases between the germline ends. This CDR3 is built from 14 residues. Germline CDR1 is MDHEN and CDR2 is SYDVKM. The CDR3 here is CASSSSPLNYGYTF. CDR3 sequence (DNA): TGTGCCAGCAGTTCGAGTCCTTTAAACTATGGCTACACCTTC.

This clone was counted only a few times. The V and J genes are TRBV2 and TRBJ2-7; TRBD1 matches at 7 bases. V was clipped by 10 bases and J by 3 bases; unmatched bases: 12. The CDR3 covers 14 residues. Germline V gene lookup returns CDR1 SNHLY and CDR2 FYNNEI. The CDR3 bases are TGTGCCACCACCCCACGGGACAGTCGCTACGAGCAGTACTTC. Its protein product is CATTPRDSRYEQYF.

This sequence joins TRBV9 and TRBJ2-7; maybe TRBD2 (7 bases). V was clipped by 0 bases and J by 2 bases, with 15 bases between them. Germline lookup yields CDR1 SGDLS and CDR2 YYNGEE. This CDR3 comprises 16 residues. CDR3 coding DNA: TGTGCCAGCAGCGTAGAGGGAGGGGGTCCCCCCTACGAGCAGTACTTC. Amino acids: CASSVEGGGPPYEQYF. The whole variable domain, remainder taken from reference TRBV9 and TRBJ2-7, is DSGVTQTPKHLITATGQRVTLRCSPRSGDLSVYWYQQSLDQGLQFLIQYYNGEERAKGNILERFSAQQFPDLHSELNLSSLELGDSALYFCASSVEGGGPPYEQYFGPGTRLTVT.

This chain uses TRBV6-1 with TRBJ1-1; D unclear. This CDR3 is 15 amino acids long. Trimming took off 4 bases at V and 5 bases at J, with 17 bases between the two ends. From germline, CDR1 is MNHNS and CDR2 SASEGT. For the CDR3, the DNA is TGTGCCAGCAGTGTCCCTCTGTCGTTTGCGACTGAAGCTTTCTTT. Translating it yields CASSVPLSFATEAFF.

This chain uses TRBV5-1 with TRBJ1-2; D not resolved. The ends were cut back, 0 bases at V and 6 bases at J, with 15 bases in the middle. The CDR3 spans 15 residues. Per germline, CDR1 SGHRS and CDR2 YFSETQ. The CDR3 sequence: CASSLDSLGEDGYTF. The CDR3 DNA reads TGCGCCAGCAGCTTGGACTCGCTGGGAGAGGATGGCTACACCTTC.

The chain carries TRBV6-5 and TRBJ1-1; D is possibly TRBD1 (6 bases). This CDR3 contains 13 residues. The germline V gene has CDR1 MNHEY and CDR2 SVGAGI. Between the trimmed V and J ends, which lost 8 bases and 7 bases, there was a span of 17 bases. CDR3 in amino acids: CASQPWTADEAFF. The CDR3 coding sequence is TGTGCCAGCCAGCCTTGGACAGCAGATGAAGCTTTCTTT.

The V and J genes are TRBV11-3 and TRBJ2-5; a possible D gene is TRBD1 (5 bases). The J call is uncertain, as TRBJ2-7 better fits the DNA end. This CDR3 is built from 13 residues. The germline V gene has CDR1 SGHNT and CDR2 YENEEA. In DNA, the CDR3 is TGTGCCAGCAGTTACCGGCAGGGAACCGAGCAGTACTTC. Protein sequence: CASSYRQGTEQYF.

J is TRBJ1-4 and V is TRBV7-9; D unresolved. V lost 1 base and J 5 bases, leaving 5 bases between the germline ends. This CDR3 region has 13 residues. CDR1 and CDR2 from the germline V gene are SEHNR and FQNEAQ (reference sequence). Here the CDR3 reads CASSLEPNEKLFF. The CDR3, as DNA: TGTGCCAGCAGCTTAGAGCCGAATGAAAAACTGTTTTTT.

This clone was seen a few times. The chain recombines TRBV19 with TRBJ1-1; D perhaps matches TRBD1 (6 bases). Germline V gene data show CDR1 as LNHDA and CDR2 as SQIVND (reference sequence). The germline V and J ends were trimmed by 1 base and 4 bases, with 10 bases remaining between them. CDR3 length: 14 residues. The CDR3 spells CASSIGWDTTEAFF. Written as DNA, the CDR3 is TGTGCCAGTAGTATAGGCTGGGACACCACTGAAGCTTTCTTT.

This clone has only one observation. J is TRBJ1-3 and V is TRBV5-1; TRBD1 agrees at 7 bases. The CDR3 totals 15 residues. V lost 1 base and J lost 4; bases outside the gene matches: 5. The V gene's germline CDR1 is SGHRS and CDR2 YFSETQ. Here the CDR3 DNA reads TGCGCCAGCAGCTTGCGGACAGGCTCGGGAAACACCATATATTTT. Translated: CASSLRTGSGNTIYF. Filled out from reference TRBV5-1 and TRBJ1-3, the complete variable domain reads KAGVTQTPRYLIKTRGQQVTLSCSPISGHRSVSWYQQTPGQGLQFLFEYFSETQRNKGNFPGRFSGRQFSNSRSEMNVSTLELGDSALYLCASSLRTGSGNTIYFGEGSWLTVV.

V is TRBV18 and J is TRBJ2-5, with a possible D match to TRBD2 (5 bases). V lost 4 bases, J lost 5 bases, and 20 bases lay in between. The CDR3 length is 16 residues. Germline V gene sequence: CDR1 KGHSH, CDR2 LQKENI. CDR3 nucleotide sequence: TGTGCCAGCTCACAAAACGAGGCTCGGGATTCGGAGACCCAGTACTTC. Translated: CASSQNEARDSETQYF.

This clone was observed a single time. This chain links TRBV11-3 with TRBJ2-5; TRBD2 matches at 11 bases. V dropped 7 bases and J dropped 1; count of bases not matched to a gene: 17. The CDR3 loop spans 19 amino acids. Germline V lookup: CDR1 SGHNT, CDR2 YENEEA. The CDR3 DNA is TGTGCCAGCACCGATAAACTAGCGGGAGAAGGATTGGCCCAAGAGACCCAGTACTTC. As protein: CASTDKLAGEGLAQETQYF.

The chain recombines TRBV5-8 with TRBJ2-7; TRBD1 matches 9 bases. The V segment lost 0 bases and the J segment 2 bases; nucleotides outside the gene matches: 3. This CDR3 is built from 15 residues. Germline-derived CDR1 and CDR2 are SGHTS and YDEGEE. CDR3 bases: TGTGCCAGCAGCTTGGATGGGACAGGGCCCTACGAGCAGTACTTC. Translated: CASSLDGTGPYEQYF.

This chain joins TRBV2 and TRBJ2-5; TRBD2 matches at 12 bases. CDR3 length: 15 amino acids. The V gene's germline CDR1 is SNHLY and CDR2 FYNNEI. V trimming: 8 bases; J trimming: 6 bases; junction bases outside the gene matches: 10. The CDR3 is CASYLGLAGKKTQYF. DNA of the CDR3: TGTGCCAGCTACCTTGGACTAGCGGGAAAAAAGACCCAGTACTTC.

V is TRBV6-6 and J is TRBJ1-1; D uncertain. Germline V gives CDR1 MNHNY, CDR2 SVGAGI (reference sequence). Deletions cut 6 bases from V and 1 base from J, with 12 bases between. The CDR3 has 14 residues. As DNA, the CDR3 is TGTGCCAGCAGCTCCCCGACCGAGAACACTGAAGCTTTCTTT. Translation: CASSSPTENTEAFF.

The chain carries TRBV19 and TRBJ2-5; possible D gene TRBD2, 7 bases. The length of the CDR3 is 16 residues. Deletions cut 4 bases from V and 2 bases from J, with 17 bases between. Germline loops: CDR1 LNHDA, CDR2 SQIVND (reference sequence). CDR3 amino acids: CASSTGGFKGQETQYF. The CDR3 DNA follows: TGTGCCAGTAGTACGGGGGGCTTTAAGGGGCAAGAGACCCAGTACTTC.

This CDR3 is CASSPALLDTQYF. CDR3 in DNA: TGTGCCAGCAGCCCGGCCTTACTGGATACGCAGTATTTT. V usage is TRBV7-9 and J usage is TRBJ2-3; D uncertain. The V gene's germline CDR1 is SEHNR and CDR2 FQNEAQ (reference sequence). The CDR3 is 13 residues long. Deletions cut 5 bases from V and 6 bases from J, with 12 bases between.

The V and J genes are TRBV30 and TRBJ2-3, with 14 positions matching TRBD2. Germline V gives CDR1 GTSNPN, CDR2 SVGIG (reference sequence). This CDR3 region has 14 residues. The trim removed 2 bases at V and 13 bases at J, leaving 8 bases unmatched. This CDR3 is CAWSPGTSGSGEYF. CDR3 coding DNA: TGTGCCTGGAGTCCCGGGACTAGCGGGAGTGGGGAGTATTTT.

Comment on this clone: Other DNA variants within this sample encode the same CDR3. The chain uses TRBV6-6 and TRBJ2-7; D remains unclear. Germline V gene lookup returns CDR1 MNHNY and CDR2 SVGAGI (reference sequence). This CDR3 has 13 residues. V lost 0 bases to trimming and J lost 6 bases, with 9 bases between them. The CDR3 region has the DNA TGTGCCAGCAGTTACTCAGGTTCGGGCGAGCAGTACTTC. Its translation is CASSYSGSGEQYF.

This clone occurred once. The chain combines TRBV5-1 with TRBJ2-7; 11 bases match TRBD2. Germline-derived CDR1 and CDR2 are SGHRS and YFSETQ. V trimming: 1 base; J trimming: 5 bases; junction bases outside the gene matches: 2. The CDR3 contains 14 residues. This CDR3 is CASSLTSGSHEQYF. The CDR3 DNA is TGCGCCAGCAGCTTGACTAGCGGGAGCCACGAGCAGTACTTC.

The rearrangement joins TRBV11-3 to TRBJ2-3; perhaps TRBD1 as D (5 bases). The length of the CDR3 is 13 residues. CDR1 and CDR2 from the germline V gene are SGHNT and YENEEA. V was trimmed by 5 bases and J by 5 bases, leaving 11 bases between them. The CDR3 nucleotides are TGTGCCAGCAGCCAGGGCGCCGAAGATACGCAGTATTTT. Protein product: CASSQGAEDTQYF.